These T cell receptor beta chains were read from a single sample in a study of cytomegalovirus exposure and HLA in healthy donors. Generated by immunoSEQ multiplex PCR, the TCRdb table keeps only in-frame clones and is missing some. The table includes about 150,000 clones, 68% detected once. The sample was PBMCs. These receptors all stem from a man between 60 and 70 years old in good health and CMV-seronegative. The CDR3 runs from the conserved cysteine through the conserved F or W. The order of the fields is D gene, clone size, J gene, V gene, CDR3 protein, CDR3 DNA. D genes are given only for firm matches. Expanded clones get a size class; other rows say once, few or many, or leave the size out.

D: -; size: -; J: TRBJ1-1; V: TRBV30; CDR3: CAWSVGRGANTEAFF; DNA: TGTGCCTGGAGTGTAGGGCGGGGGGCGAACACTGAAGCTTTCTTT
D: TRBD2; size: -; J: TRBJ2-5; V: TRBV27; CDR3: CASSSRGGRETQYF; DNA: TGTGCCAGCAGTTCCCGGGGCGGGAGAGAGACCCAGTACTTC
D: -; size: -; J: TRBJ1-2; V: TRBV19; CDR3: CASSRNREGTYTF; DNA: TGTGCCAGTAGCCGTAACAGGGAGGGGACCTACACCTTC
D: TRBD1; size: -; J: TRBJ2-7; V: TRBV9; CDR3: CASSEGQGGYEQYF; DNA: TGTGCCAGCAGCGAGGGACAGGGCGGGTACGAGCAGTACTTC
D: -; size: -; J: TRBJ1-1; V: TRBV28; CDR3: CASSRSGGAEAFF; DNA: TGTGCCAGCAGTAGATCGGGGGGCGCTGAAGCTTTCTTT
D: TRBD2; size: -; J: TRBJ2-7; V: TRBV28; CDR3: CASSTAGGFPPYEQYF; DNA: TGTGCCAGCAGTACAGCGGGAGGGTTCCCCCCTTACGAGCAGTACTTC
D: -; size: once; J: TRBJ2-2; V: TRBV19; CDR3: CASSMGGSRTGELFF; DNA: TGTGCCAGTAGTATGGGTGGGAGCAGAACCGGGGAGCTGTTTTTT
D: TRBD2; size: -; J: TRBJ2-7; V: TRBV28; CDR3: CASSRPRGVGLEQYF; DNA: TGTGCCAGCAGTCGTCCCCGGGGGGTGGGCCTCGAGCAGTACTTC
D: TRBD2; size: -; J: TRBJ2-7; V: TRBV7-2; CDR3: CASSFGGSSYEQYF; DNA: TGTGCCAGCAGCTTCGGCGGGAGCTCCTACGAGCAGTACTTC
D: -; size: -; J: TRBJ2-1; V: TRBV5-1; CDR3: CASSPEANNEQFF; DNA: TGCGCCAGCAGCCCGGAGGCTAACAATGAGCAGTTCTTC
D: TRBD1; size: -; J: TRBJ2-7; V: TRBV18; CDR3: CASSPRDRGYEQYF; DNA: TGTGCCAGCTCCCCCCGGGACAGGGGGTACGAGCAGTACTTC
D: -; size: once; J: TRBJ1-3; V: TRBV9; CDR3: CASSVEQSLSGNTIYF; DNA: TGTGCCAGCAGCGTAGAACAGTCACTCTCTGGAAACACCATATATTTT
D: TRBD2; size: few; J: TRBJ2-7; V: TRBV28; CDR3: CASSPGLAGVFYEQYF; DNA: TGTGCCAGCAGCCCAGGACTAGCGGGAGTGTTCTACGAGCAGTACTTC